Below, one T cell receptor beta chain is given with its context. What it binds is not known. These data originate in a study of CD8 T cells in ankylosing spondylitis. Study-wide results and caveats: One TCR beta motif, made up of about 8 highly homologous variants, appeared characteristic of ankylosing spondylitis blood. Relatively scarce in peripheral blood, disease-linked clones were CD8+. The authors reported significant enrichment of disease-linked clones in matched ankylosing spondylitis synovial fluid.

TCRdb recomputed calls from the 5' RACE reads with MiXCR, one row per CDR3 protein. The sample lists about 800,000 distinct CDR3 sequences, 12% occurring once. Looked up from germline, CDR1 is MDHEN and CDR2 is SYDVKM. This CDR3 is built from 12 residues. The V end lost 4 bases, the J end lost 6 bases, and 10 bases lay between the germline ends. The specimen was blood, either unsorted or a sorted T cell fraction (not recorded which). The receptor's source is a male donor with ankylosing spondylitis. The rearrangement links TRBV28 to TRBJ2-7; the D gene could be TRBD1 or TRBD2 (5 bases each). The CDR3 coding sequence is TGTGCCAGCAGTTCGGGACCGGGCGAGCAGTACTTC. Amino acid sequence: CASSSGPGEQYF.